The entry below describes one T cell receptor (beta chain). Its antigen is undetermined. Trimming removed 8 bases from V and 0 bases from J, with 14 bases in between. The germline gives CDR1 MRHNA, CDR2 SNTAGT. The CDR3 sequence is 15 residues long. The protocol was immunoSEQ multiplex PCR, while the TCRdb copy is restricted to in-frame clones and leaves out a portion. The sample lists 200,000 or so clones; approximately 93% were seen once. The data originate from a study of T cell responses to AZD1222 COVID-19 vaccine. General observations from the study: Repertoires were collected only later (after the peak T cell response had occurred). Vaccination with two AZD1222 doses was followed by a rise in Spike-specific TCR breadth and depth. Baseline seropositivity characterized only a handful of AZD1222 recipients. With dominance at 160-218 and 743-854, vaccine-associated CD4 TCRs spanned spike.

The source is an adult who received the AZD1222 COVID-19 vaccine. The rearrangement links TRBV6-4 to TRBJ1-3, with no clear D. The specimen was peripheral blood, collected 28 days after the second AZD1222 dose. The CDR3, as DNA: TGTGCCAGCGACACAGAGCCTACCTCTGGAAACACCATATATTTT. It yields the protein CASDTEPTSGNTIYF.